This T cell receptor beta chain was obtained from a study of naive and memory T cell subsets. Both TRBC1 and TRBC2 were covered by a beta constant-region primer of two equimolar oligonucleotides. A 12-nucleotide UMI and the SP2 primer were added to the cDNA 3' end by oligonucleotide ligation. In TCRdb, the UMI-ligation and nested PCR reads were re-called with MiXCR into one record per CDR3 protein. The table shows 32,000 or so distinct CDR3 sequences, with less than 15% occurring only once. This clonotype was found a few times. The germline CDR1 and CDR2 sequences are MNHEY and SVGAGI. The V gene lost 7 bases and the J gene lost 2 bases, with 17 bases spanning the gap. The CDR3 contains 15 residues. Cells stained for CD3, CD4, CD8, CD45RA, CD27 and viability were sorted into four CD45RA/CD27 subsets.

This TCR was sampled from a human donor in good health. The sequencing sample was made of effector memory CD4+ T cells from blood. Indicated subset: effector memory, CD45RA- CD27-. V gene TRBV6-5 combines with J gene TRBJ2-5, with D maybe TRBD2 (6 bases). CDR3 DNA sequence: TGTGCCAGCACCCTTCTCCGGAGGGGTCAAGAGACCCAGTACTTC. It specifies CASTLLRRGQETQYF.